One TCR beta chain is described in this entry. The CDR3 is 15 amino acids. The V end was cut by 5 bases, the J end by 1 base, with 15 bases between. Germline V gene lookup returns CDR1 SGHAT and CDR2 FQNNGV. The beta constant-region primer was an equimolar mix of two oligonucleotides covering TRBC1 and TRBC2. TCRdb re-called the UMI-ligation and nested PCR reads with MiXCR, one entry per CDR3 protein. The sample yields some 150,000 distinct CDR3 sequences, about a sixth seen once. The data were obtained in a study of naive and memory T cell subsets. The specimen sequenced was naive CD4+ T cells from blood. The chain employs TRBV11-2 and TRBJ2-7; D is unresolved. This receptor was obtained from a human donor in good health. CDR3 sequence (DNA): TGTGCCAGCAGCCCACACAGTCTGTATTCCTACGAGCAGTACTTC. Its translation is CASSPHSLYSYEQYF.